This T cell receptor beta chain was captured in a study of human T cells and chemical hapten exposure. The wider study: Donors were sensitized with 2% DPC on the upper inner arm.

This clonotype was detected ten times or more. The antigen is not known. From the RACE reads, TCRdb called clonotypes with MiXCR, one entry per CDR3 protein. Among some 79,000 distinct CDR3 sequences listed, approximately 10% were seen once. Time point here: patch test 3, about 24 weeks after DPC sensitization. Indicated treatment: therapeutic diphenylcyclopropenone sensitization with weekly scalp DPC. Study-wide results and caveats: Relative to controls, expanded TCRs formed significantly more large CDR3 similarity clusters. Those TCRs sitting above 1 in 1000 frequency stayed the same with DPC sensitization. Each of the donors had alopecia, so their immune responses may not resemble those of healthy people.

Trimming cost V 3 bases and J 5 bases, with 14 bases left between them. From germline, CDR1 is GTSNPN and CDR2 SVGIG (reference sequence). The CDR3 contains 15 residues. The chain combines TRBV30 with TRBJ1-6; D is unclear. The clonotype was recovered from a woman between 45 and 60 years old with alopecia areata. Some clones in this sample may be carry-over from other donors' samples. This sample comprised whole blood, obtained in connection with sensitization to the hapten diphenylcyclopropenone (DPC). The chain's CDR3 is CAWRELDGNNSPLHF. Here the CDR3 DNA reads TGTGCCTGGAGGGAGCTCGACGGGAATAATTCACCCCTCCACTTT.